The 19 T cell receptor beta chains given below trace back to one sample, sequenced in a study of blood T cells in healthy people across ages (dated by TCRdb to between 2014 and 2016). The protocol used for the library was 5' RACE. The sequencing machine was an Illumina HiSeq 2500. A second PCR of roughly 6 to 11 cycles was performed with a sample-barcoded 5' primer and a J-beta primer mix. The public reads were quality trimmed at Q25 with fastp and then assembled into clones with MiXCR by TCRdb, keeping productive beta chains. Each entry is one CDR3 protein sequence, shown with its most common DNA and genes. In this sample the table shows about 1.4 million distinct CDR3 sequences, roughly 60% of which occur a single time. The ten largest clonotypes hold about 6.3% of the sample. The sequenced material came from blood. The receptor set was obtained from a man aged 18 to 29 in good health.

The chain joins TRBV6-5 to TRBJ2-7, with D tentatively TRBD2 (6 bases). V was shortened by 2 bases and J by 1 base, with 9 bases between the two germline ends. The germline gives CDR1 MNHEY, CDR2 SVGAGI. This CDR3 has 14 amino acids. The CDR3 protein is CASSYRLASYEQYF. CDR3 nucleotides: TGTGCCAGCAGTTACCGTCTAGCGTCCTACGAGCAGTACTTC.

The chain joins TRBV4-1 to TRBJ2-7, with D perhaps matching TRBD2 (6 bases). V lost 5 bases and J 5 bases, leaving 7 bases between the germline ends. CDR3 length: 11 residues. The V gene's germline CDR1 is MGHRA and CDR2 YSYEKL. In DNA form, the CDR3 reads TGCGCCAGCAGCTCTAGCGACGAGCAGTACTTC. Its protein is CASSSSDEQYF.

This chain uses TRBV6-4 with TRBJ2-2; TRBD2 agrees at 7 bases. The junction had 3 bases not matched to a gene; V was cut back by 7 bases and J by 1 base. The CDR3 extends over 14 amino acids. The germline V gene encodes CDR1 MRHNA and CDR2 SNTAGT. CDR3 nucleotide sequence: TGTGCCAGCAAAAGCGGGGTGAACACCGGGGAGCTGTTTTTT. This translates into CASKSGVNTGELFF.

V is TRBV6-2 or TRBV6-3 and J is TRBJ2-3; 7 nucleotides align to TRBD1. The germline CDR1 and CDR2 sequences are MNHEY and SVGEGT. The CDR3 is made up of 17 amino acids. J was trimmed by 6 bases and V by 2 bases; bases with no gene match: 14. The CDR3 spells CASSYPDRGQSKDTQYF. The DNA of the CDR3 is TGTGCCAGCAGTTACCCAGATAGGGGGCAGTCCAAGGATACGCAGTATTTT.

This chain joins TRBV6-5 and TRBJ1-5; D is unresolved. Germline V gene data show CDR1 as MNHEY and CDR2 as SVGAGI. The V and J ends lost 7 bases and 5 bases respectively, with 15 bases between them. The CDR3 totals 14 residues. CDR3 sequence (DNA): TGTGCCAGCACCGACGGGGTAGGGCATCAGCCCCAGCATTTT. The encoded protein is CASTDGVGHQPQHF.

This clonotype was observed a few times. V gene TRBV2 combines with J gene TRBJ2-7, with TRBD1 matching 10 bases. The J segment lost 6 bases and the V segment lost 3 bases, leaving 8 bases of the junction unmatched. Per the germline V gene, CDR1 is SNHLY and CDR2 is FYNNEI. CDR3 length equals 15 residues. The CDR3 DNA reads TGTGCCAGCAGTGAGGGGACAGGGGCCCCTGGCGAGCAGTACTTC. Translating gives CASSEGTGAPGEQYF. Supplemented by reference TRBV2 and TRBJ2-7, the full variable domain reads EPEVTQTPSHQVTQMGQEVILRCVPISNHLYFYWYRQILGQKVEFLVSFYNNEISEKSEIFDDQFSVERPDGSNFTLKIRSTKLEDSAMYFCASSEGTGAPGEQYFGPGTRLTVT.

This clonotype was seen a few times. This chain connects TRBV7-2 to TRBJ1-2; D is possibly TRBD1 (5 bases). Trimming cost V 3 bases and J 8 bases, with 19 bases left between them. The CDR3 has 15 residues. The V gene's germline CDR1 is SGHTA and CDR2 FQGNSA. The CDR3 coding sequence is TGTGCCAGCAGCTTGAATCCGGGACGGGCTGGGGGCTACACCTTC. It translates to CASSLNPGRAGGYTF.

CDR3 region: CASSFSTDSGGKLFF. Here the CDR3 DNA reads TGTGCCAGCAGCTTCTCGACAGACTCGGGCGGGAAACTGTTTTTT. The chain joins TRBV11-2 to TRBJ1-4, with D possibly TRBD1 on 5 matching bases. V lost 3 bases and J lost 11, with 19 bases in between. This CDR3 spans 15 amino acids. Germline loops: CDR1 SGHAT, CDR2 FQNNGV.

The chain links TRBV7-9 to TRBJ2-1; tentative D call: TRBD2 (5 bases). The J call may be wrong; the DNA end is better matched by TRBJ2-7. The germline CDR1 and CDR2 sequences are SEHNR and FQNEAQ (reference sequence). This CDR3 spans 15 amino acids. The DNA for the CDR3 is TGTGCCAGCTCGAGGGTCCTGACAACCTACAATGAGCAGTACTTC. It specifies CASSRVLTTYNEQYF.

The J gene is TRBJ2-1, the V gene TRBV3-1; TRBD2 matches 10 bases. Germline V gives CDR1 LGHDT, CDR2 YNNKEL (reference sequence). With 6 bases clipped from V and 6 bases from J, the junction kept 17 bases outside the gene matches. This CDR3 is 18 amino acids long. CDR3 DNA: TGTGCCAGCAGTCCCAGATTTATGGGGAGCGGGAGGGCCAATGAGCAGTTCTTC. Amino acid sequence: CASSPRFMGSGRANEQFF.

V is TRBV15 and J is TRBJ1-5, with TRBD1 identical over 9 bases. The V and J ends lost 1 base and 5 bases, in that order; junction bases with no gene match: 6. Germline V lookup: CDR1 LNHNV, CDR2 YYDKDF (reference sequence). There are 16 residues in the CDR3. CDR3 in DNA: TGTGCCACCAGCAGAGGGGACAGGGTGGAGGATCAGCCCCAGCATTTT. Amino acids: CATSRGDRVEDQPQHF.

The CDR3 DNA reads TGCAGTGCGTCAGGGACAGGAGAGACCCAGTACTTC. Its protein is CSASGTGETQYF. The gene calls are TRBV20-1 and TRBJ2-7; 8 positions match TRBD1. Gene TRBJ2-5 matches the end of the DNA better, so the J call may be wrong. Germline values: CDR1 DFQATT, CDR2 SNEGSKA (reference sequence). This CDR3 contains 12 residues.

This chain links TRBV14 with TRBJ2-3; D gene uncertain. The V gene's germline CDR1 is SGHDN and CDR2 FVKESK. The ends were cut back, 5 bases at V and 11 bases at J, with 14 bases in the middle. The CDR3 consists of 12 residues. The CDR3 nucleotides read TGTGCCAGCAGCGGGCTGAAGGCCGGGCAGTATTTT. Translated: CASSGLKAGQYF.

The chain joins TRBV20-1 to TRBJ2-1; 9 nucleotides line up with TRBD2. From germline, CDR1 is DFQATT and CDR2 SNEGSKA (reference sequence). J lost 8 bases, V lost 4 bases, and 6 bases had no gene match. This CDR3 is 13 amino acids long. The CDR3 bases are TGCAGTGCTAAAAGCGGGGGGTACGATGAGCAGTTCTTC. It specifies CSAKSGGYDEQFF.

The rearrangement links TRBV11-1 to TRBJ2-4, with a weak D call TRBD2 (5 bases). The end of the DNA fits TRBJ2-5 better, so the J call may be wrong. The CDR3 totals 15 residues. Germline CDR1 reads SGHAT; CDR2 reads FQDESV (reference sequence). The CDR3 DNA is TGTGCCAGCAGCTTTGACCTCGGGGATGGGGAGACCCAGTACTTC. It is translated as CASSFDLGDGETQYF.

This chain connects TRBV10-3 to TRBJ1-4, with TRBD1 identical over 9 bases. Germline V gene sequence: CDR1 ENHRY, CDR2 SYGVKD. With 4 bases clipped from V and 3 bases from J, the junction kept 9 bases outside the gene matches. The length of the CDR3 is 17 residues. The CDR3 DNA reads TGTGCCATCAGTGTCCGGGACAGGGACTACGCTAATGAAAAACTGTTTTTT. Protein: CAISVRDRDYANEKLFF.

The chain employs TRBV6-6 and TRBJ2-5; D may match TRBD1 or TRBD2 (5 bases each). The CDR3 has 16 amino acids. Between the trimmed V and J ends, which lost 5 bases and 3 bases, there was a span of 19 bases. Germline V gene data show CDR1 as MNHNY and CDR2 as SVGAGI (reference sequence). CDR3 sequence (DNA): TGTGCCAGCAGTAAACCGGGACCCCCTGGGGAAGAGACCCAGTACTTC. It translates to CASSKPGPPGEETQYF.

This clonotype was detected only a few times. The chain recombines TRBV10-3 with TRBJ2-1; the match to TRBD2 covers 7 bases. Germline trimming cut 6 bases from V and 4 bases from J; bases unmatched to any gene: 12. Germline values: CDR1 ENHRY, CDR2 SYGVKD. This CDR3 is 16 amino acids long. The CDR3 region is CAISYRAGVTYNEQFF. In nucleotides, the CDR3 is TGTGCCATCAGCTATAGGGCGGGGGTTACTTACAATGAGCAGTTCTTC.

The gene calls are TRBV5-1 and TRBJ2-3; D is uncertain. V was clipped by 4 bases and J by 4 bases, with 13 bases between them. Germline V gives CDR1 SGHRS, CDR2 YFSETQ. There are 14 residues in the CDR3. CDR3 in DNA: TGCGCCAGCAGCCCGTGGGCAAATGCAGATACGCAGTATTTT. This sequence encodes CASSPWANADTQYF.